This T cell receptor beta chain came from a study of T cells after yellow fever vaccination. From germline, CDR1 is SGHTA and CDR2 FQGTGA. The CDR3 runs 18 residues. V was cut by 3 bases and J by 1 base, with 16 bases left in between. It was through 5'RACE template switching that TCR cDNA was made, with a universal primer site and UMIs added. TCRdb re-called the 5' RACE reads with MiXCR, one entry per CDR3 protein. The repertoire holds some 340,000 distinct CDR3 sequences, with roughly 10% as singletons. This specimen consisted of CD4+ T cells sorted from PBMCs, obtained 45 days after the yellow fever booster vaccination. V is TRBV7-3 and J is TRBJ2-6; D ambiguous. This sequence originates from a man aged 18-30 years who received the YFV17D yellow fever vaccine. This CDR3 is CASSFPPGQRSGANVLTF. CDR3 DNA: TGTGCCAGCAGCTTTCCCCCAGGCCAGAGATCTGGGGCCAACGTCCTGACTTTC.